This T cell receptor beta chain originates from a study of blood T cell repertoires in COVID-19. In the study overall: Samples taken during acute and convalescent COVID-19 were collected in the United States, Italy and Spain. Nucleic acid was either cDNA or gDNA, and it came from T cells, B-cell-depleted T cells, or PBMCs.

While infection was still active, Seattle patients were enrolled and then followed longitudinally. Profiled with immunoSEQ multiplex PCR; TCRdb holds only in-frame clones, not every one. The repertoire holds over 150,000 clones, with 85% as singletons. V shed 4 bases and J 4 bases; nucleotides not matched to a gene: 11. The CDR3 spans 16 residues. Germline CDR1 reads SGHNT; CDR2 reads YYREEE (reference sequence). Sequencing input: peripheral blood. The TCR was taken from a woman aged 80 or over with COVID-19, enrolled during active disease. J is TRBJ2-7 and V is TRBV5-4; 10 bases map to TRBD2. The CDR3 spells CASSQIPGLAPYEQYF. In DNA, the CDR3 is TGTGCCAGCAGCCAGATCCCGGGACTAGCGCCTTACGAGCAGTACTTC.